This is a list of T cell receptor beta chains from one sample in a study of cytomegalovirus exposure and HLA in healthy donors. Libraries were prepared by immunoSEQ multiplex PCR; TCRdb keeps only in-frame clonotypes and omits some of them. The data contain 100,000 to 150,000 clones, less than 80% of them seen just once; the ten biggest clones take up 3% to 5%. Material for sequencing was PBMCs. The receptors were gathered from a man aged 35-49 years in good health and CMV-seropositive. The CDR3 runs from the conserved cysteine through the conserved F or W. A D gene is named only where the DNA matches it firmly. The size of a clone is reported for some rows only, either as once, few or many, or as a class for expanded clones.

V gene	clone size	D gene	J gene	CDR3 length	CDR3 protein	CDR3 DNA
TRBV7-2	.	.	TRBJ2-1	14	CASSSGVRYNEQFF	TGTGCCAGCAGCTCCGGTGTCCGGTACAATGAGCAGTTCTTC
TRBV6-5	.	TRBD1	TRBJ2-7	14	CASWAGTDHYEQYF	TGTGCCAGCTGGGCCGGGACAGACCATTACGAGCAGTACTTC
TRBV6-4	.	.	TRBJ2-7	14	CASSRRARAWEQYF	TGTGCCAGCAGTAGGCGGGCTCGGGCGTGGGAGCAGTACTTC
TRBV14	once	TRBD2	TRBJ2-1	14	CASSPTSGVEEQFF	TGTGCCAGCAGCCCCACTAGCGGTGTGGAAGAGCAGTTCTTC
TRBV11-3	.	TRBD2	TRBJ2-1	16	CASSRDGTSGYNEQFF	TGTGCCAGCAGCCGAGACGGGACTAGCGGTTACAATGAGCAGTTCTTC
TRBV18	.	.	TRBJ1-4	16	CASSPTLQGTNEKLFF	TGTGCCAGCTCACCTACTTTACAGGGAACTAATGAAAAACTGTTTTTT
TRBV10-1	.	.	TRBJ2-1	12	CASSVSYNEQFF	TGCGCCAGCAGCGTTTCCTACAATGAGCAGTTCTTC
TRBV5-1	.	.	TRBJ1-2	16	CASSLAGVGENYGYTF	TGCGCCAGCAGCTTGGCCGGGGTAGGAGAGAACTATGGCTACACCTTC
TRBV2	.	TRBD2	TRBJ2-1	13	CASSDGLADEQFF	TGTGCCAGCAGTGATGGACTAGCGGACGAGCAGTTCTTC
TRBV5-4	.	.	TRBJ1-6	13	CAGSGFGNSPLHF	TGTGCCGGATCAGGGTTCGGTAATTCACCCCTCCACTTT
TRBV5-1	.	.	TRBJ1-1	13	CASSLTGLTEAFF	TGCGCCAGCAGCTTAACGGGTTTAACTGAAGCTTTCTTT
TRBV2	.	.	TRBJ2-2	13	CASRPDFSGELFF	TGTGCCAGCAGACCAGACTTTTCCGGGGAGCTGTTTTTT
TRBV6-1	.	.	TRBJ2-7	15	CASSPWTGELYEQYF	TGTGCCAGCAGTCCGTGGACGGGGGAACTTTACGAGCAGTACTTC
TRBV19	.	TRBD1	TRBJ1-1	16	CASSPGTGAMNTEAFF	TGTGCCAGTAGCCCCGGGACAGGGGCGATGAACACTGAAGCTTTCTTT
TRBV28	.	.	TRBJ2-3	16	CASSPALTGSADTQYF	TGTGCCAGCAGTCCGGCCTTGACAGGATCGGCAGATACGCAGTATTTT
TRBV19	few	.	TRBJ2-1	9	CASGGEQFF	TGTGCCAGTGGAGGGGAGCAGTTCTTC
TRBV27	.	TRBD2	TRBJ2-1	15	CASSLSGGAHNEQFF	TGTGCCAGCAGTTTGTCGGGGGGGGCCCACAATGAGCAGTTCTTC
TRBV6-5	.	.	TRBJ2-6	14	CASRTGSGANVLTF	TGTGCCAGCAGAACAGGGTCTGGGGCCAACGTCCTGACTTTC
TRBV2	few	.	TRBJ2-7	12	CASTDSPYEQYF	TGTGCCAGCACAGACAGCCCCTACGAGCAGTACTTC
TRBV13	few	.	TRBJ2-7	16	CASSFTVVRGGYEQYF	TGTGCCAGCAGCTTTACCGTGGTGAGGGGAGGATACGAGCAGTACTTC
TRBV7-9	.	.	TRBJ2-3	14	CASSLVSGRDTQYF	TGTGCCAGCAGCTTAGTGAGCGGACGGGATACGCAGTATTTT
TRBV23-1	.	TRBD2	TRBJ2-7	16	CASSPLREGSDYEQYF	TGCGCCAGCAGTCCGCTCAGGGAGGGGTCCGACTACGAGCAGTACTTC
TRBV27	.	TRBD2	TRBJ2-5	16	CASSLSRGGRQETQYF	TGTGCCAGCAGTTTATCGCGCGGGGGGCGTCAAGAGACCCAGTACTTC
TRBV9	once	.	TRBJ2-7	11	CASSAYYEQYF	TGTGCCAGCAGCGCTTACTACGAGCAGTACTTC
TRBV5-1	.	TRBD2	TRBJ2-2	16	CASSSDGGLNTGELFF	TGCGCCAGCAGTTCCGACGGGGGGTTGAATACCGGGGAGCTGTTTTTT
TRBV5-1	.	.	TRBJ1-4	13	CASSTGGGEKLFF	TGCGCCAGCAGCACGGGTGGAGGGGAAAAACTGTTTTTT
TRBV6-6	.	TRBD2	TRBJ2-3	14	CASSPGTSGGTQYF	TGTGCCAGCAGTCCGGGGACTAGCGGCGGTACGCAGTATTTT
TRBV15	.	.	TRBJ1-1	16	CATSRIRQTVNTEAFF	TGTGCCACCAGCAGGATCCGACAGACCGTAAACACTGAAGCTTTCTTT
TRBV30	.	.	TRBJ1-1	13	CAWRRQADTEAFF	TGTGCCTGGAGGCGACAGGCCGACACTGAAGCTTTCTTT
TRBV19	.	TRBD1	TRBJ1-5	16	CASISPDRGDNQPQHF	TGTGCCAGTATATCCCCGGACAGGGGAGATAATCAGCCCCAGCATTTT
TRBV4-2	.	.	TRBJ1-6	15	CASSQERTLGSPLHF	TGTGCCAGCAGCCAAGAGAGGACTCTAGGTTCACCCCTCCACTTT
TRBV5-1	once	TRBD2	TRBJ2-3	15	CASSSAGVFTDTQYF	TGCGCCAGCAGCTCAGCGGGGGTTTTCACAGATACGCAGTATTTT
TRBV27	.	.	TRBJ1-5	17	CASSLKGQGYSNQPQHF	TGTGCCAGCAGTTTAAAGGGGCAGGGATATAGCAATCAGCCCCAGCATTTT
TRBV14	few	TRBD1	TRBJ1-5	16	CASSLRRDRVCQPQHF	TGTGCCAGCAGCCTCCGAAGGGACAGGGTCTGTCAGCCCCAGCATTTT
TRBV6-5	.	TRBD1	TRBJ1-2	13	CASTPGTGGRYTF	TGTGCCAGCACGCCCGGGACAGGGGGTCGCTACACCTTC
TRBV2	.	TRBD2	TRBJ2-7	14	CASFLRGSPGEQYF	TGTGCCAGCTTTTTGCGGGGGAGCCCCGGCGAGCAGTACTTC
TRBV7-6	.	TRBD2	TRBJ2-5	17	CASSHSPGTSVKETQYF	TGTGCCAGCAGCCACAGTCCCGGGACTAGCGTAAAAGAGACCCAGTACTTC
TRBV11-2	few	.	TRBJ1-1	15	CASSHFRTGPTEAFF	TGTGCCAGCAGCCATTTCAGAACAGGGCCCACTGAAGCTTTCTTT
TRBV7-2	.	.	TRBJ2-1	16	CASSLGRVRSYNEQFF	TGTGCCAGCAGCTTAGGGCGGGTTCGCTCCTACAATGAGCAGTTCTTC
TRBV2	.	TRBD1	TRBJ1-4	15	CASRPGGSRNEKLFF	TGTGCCAGCAGGCCAGGGGGCAGCCGTAATGAAAAACTGTTTTTT
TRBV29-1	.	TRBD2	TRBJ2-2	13	CSANLAGDGELFF	TGCAGCGCGAACCTAGCGGGAGATGGGGAGCTGTTTTTT
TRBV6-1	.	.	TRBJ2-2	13	CASSEVGSGELFF	TGTGCCAGCAGTGAAGTAGGGAGCGGGGAGCTGTTTTTT
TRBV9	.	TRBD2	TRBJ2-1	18	CASSFRTSGRASYNEQFF	TGTGCCAGCAGCTTCCGGACTAGCGGGAGGGCCTCCTACAATGAGCAGTTCTTC
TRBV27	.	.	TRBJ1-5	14	CASSLYRAGQPQHF	TGTGCCAGCAGTTTATACAGGGCCGGTCAGCCCCAGCATTTT